The TCR beta chain under discussion was sequenced for a study of T cell changes during pregnancy in multiple sclerosis. The data were produced by immunoSEQ multiplex PCR, yet TCRdb's version contains in-frame clones alone and is incomplete. The table lists approximately 90,000 clones, over 90% of them singletons. Germline V CDR1 and CDR2: SEHNR, FQNEAQ (reference sequence). After removal of 6 bases from V and 6 bases from J, the junction contained 3 bases not matched to a gene. The CDR3 sequence is 14 residues long. The specimen comprised peripheral blood, sampled in the third trimester of pregnancy. The clonotype comes from a female donor with multiple sclerosis, enrolled in a pregnancy study. The chain employs TRBV7-9 and TRBJ2-1; 12 bases are a match to TRBD2. In nucleotides, the CDR3 is TGTGCCAGCAGGCTAGCGGGAGGGGGCAATGAGCAGTTCTTC. It is translated as CASRLAGGGNEQFF.